The 15 T cell receptor beta chains reported below all come from one sample, sequenced in a study of Ad26.COV2.S vaccination and SARS-CoV-2 variants. Libraries were prepared by immunoSEQ multiplex PCR; TCRdb keeps only in-frame clonotypes and omits some of them. The sample lists 500,000 or so clones, approximately 90% occurring once. Treatment in this sample: approximately 18 received Ad26.COV2.S at low or high dose, single or two shots; about 5 received placebo; per-sample allocation not given. Day 63 following the first vaccine or placebo injection was when the samples were taken. The sample here was peripheral blood, taken in a trial of Ad26.COV2.S vaccine versus placebo. The receptors come from a person aged 18-60 years who received the Ad26.COV2.S COVID-19 vaccine or a placebo.

The chain carries TRBV7-3 and TRBJ2-7; TRBD2 matches 9 bases. Trimming removed 1 base from V and 6 bases from J; junction bases left unmatched: 7. CDR1 is SGHTA, CDR2 FQGTGA, per germline. The CDR3 loop spans 15 amino acids. The CDR3 sequence is CASSLISSGIGEQYF. The CDR3 DNA reads TGTGCCAGCAGCTTAATATCTAGCGGGATAGGCGAGCAGTACTTC.

J is TRBJ2-4 and V is TRBV27; D uncertain. CDR3 size: 16 residues. Germline V CDR1 and CDR2: MNHEY, SMNVEV (reference sequence). Trimming took 0 bases from V and 2 from J, leaving 11 bases between them. The CDR3: CASSLSKIGSKNIQYF. DNA of the CDR3: TGTGCCAGCAGTTTATCGAAGATAGGATCCAAAAACATTCAGTACTTC.

This clone appeared many times. The chain has TRBV7-2 and TRBJ1-1, with TRBD1 identical over 7 bases. CDR1 SGHTA and CDR2 FQGNSA come from the germline V gene. V was clipped by 4 bases and J by 7 bases; unmatched bases: 9. The CDR3 loop spans 14 amino acids. In DNA form, the CDR3 reads TGTGCCAGCAGCTACCCAGGGGGGCGCGGTGAAGCTTTCTTT. Protein sequence: CASSYPGGRGEAFF.

This chain connects TRBV7-6 to TRBJ1-2; 7 bases line up with TRBD1. Germline V gives CDR1 SGHVS, CDR2 FNYEAQ. With 4 bases clipped from V and 7 bases from J, the junction kept 21 bases outside the gene matches. This CDR3 is 18 amino acids long. CDR3 protein: CASSYGRIGRGHGVGYTF. DNA for the CDR3: TGTGCCAGCAGCTACGGAAGAATAGGGAGGGGGCACGGGGTTGGCTACACCTTC.

The rearrangement links TRBV5-1 to TRBJ2-7; no firm D call. With 2 bases removed from V and 3 bases from J, the gap between germline ends came to 9 bases. Germline V gives CDR1 SGHRS, CDR2 YFSETQ. The CDR3 is 13 residues long. This CDR3 reads CASSFLRNYEQYF. The CDR3 DNA is TGCGCCAGCAGCTTCCTGAGGAACTACGAGCAGTACTTC. Full variable domain (remainder filled in from reference TRBV5-1 and TRBJ2-7): KAGVTQTPRYLIKTRGQQVTLSCSPISGHRSVSWYQQTPGQGLQFLFEYFSETQRNKGNFPGRFSGRQFSNSRSEMNVSTLELGDSALYLCASSFLRNYEQYFGPGTRLTVT.

This chain joins TRBV7-2 and TRBJ2-7; 14 bases map to TRBD2. V lost 4 bases and J lost 4; bases outside the gene matches: 12. This CDR3 is built from 18 residues. The germline gives CDR1 SGHTA, CDR2 FQGNSA. CDR3 loop: CASSYAVGLAGELYEQYF. In nucleotides, the CDR3 is TGTGCCAGCAGCTATGCCGTGGGACTAGCGGGAGAGCTATACGAGCAGTACTTC. Combining the CDR3 with reference TRBV7-2 and TRBJ2-7 gives the whole variable domain GAGVSQSPSNKVTEKGKDVELRCDPISGHTALYWYRQSLGQGLEFLIYFQGNSAPDKSGLPSDRFSAERTGGSVSTLTIQRTQQEDSAVYLCASSYAVGLAGELYEQYFGPGTRLTVT.

This clone was seen at least ten times. This chain connects TRBV10-3 to TRBJ2-7, with D possibly being TRBD1 or TRBD2 (5 bases each). The CDR3 contains 21 residues. The V end lost 5 bases, the J end lost 0 bases, and 32 bases lay between the germline ends. Looked up from germline, CDR1 is ENHRY and CDR2 is SYGVKD. As DNA, the CDR3 is TGTGCCATCAGTACTCCTGCCGACCGGACGGGACCGCCGATCAGCTCCTACGAGCAGTACTTC. The encoded protein is CAISTPADRTGPPISSYEQYF.

This clone showed up just once. V usage is TRBV11-2 and J usage is TRBJ1-2; weak D call: TRBD1 (5 bases). V was cut by 4 bases and J by 2 bases, with 8 bases left in between. The CDR3 sequence is 13 residues long. Germline V gene data show CDR1 as SGHAT and CDR2 as FQNNGV. The CDR3 region has the DNA TGTGCCAGCAGCTCGACAGCGAACTATGGCTACACCTTC. It codes for CASSSTANYGYTF.

The chain has TRBV19 and TRBJ2-1; D is unclear. Trimming cost V 4 bases and J 5 bases, with 12 bases left between them. Germline CDR1 reads LNHDA; CDR2 reads SQIVND (reference sequence). The CDR3 contains 14 residues. Written as DNA, the CDR3 is TGTGCCAGTAGTACTCGGCTCGATCACAATGAGCAGTTCTTC. Residues: CASSTRLDHNEQFF.

This clone was observed a few times. The chain combines TRBV5-4 with TRBJ2-1; TRBD2 matches 7 bases. V gave up 4 bases and J gave up 4 bases; unmatched junction bases: 5. CDR3 length: 14 amino acids. Germline CDR1 is SGHNT and CDR2 is YYREEE (reference sequence). DNA for the CDR3: TGTGCCAGCAGCGGGACTACTTCTTACAATGAGCAGTTCTTC. Protein sequence: CASSGTTSYNEQFF.

This clone was picked up a small number of times. The chain joins TRBV24-1 to TRBJ2-2; D is unclear. The V end lost 4 bases, the J end lost 0 bases, and 11 bases lay between the germline ends. Germline assignment: CDR1 KGHDR and CDR2 SFDVKD. The CDR3 spans 16 residues. The CDR3 sequence: CATSDPFRTNTGELFF. CDR3 bases: TGTGCCACCAGTGACCCGTTCCGGACGAACACCGGGGAGCTGTTTTTT.

The CDR3 loop reads CASRIAGSVGETQYF. CDR3 DNA sequence: TGTGCCAGCAGGATAGCGGGATCAGTAGGAGAGACCCAGTACTTC. V usage is TRBV6-5 and J usage is TRBJ2-5; 8 positions agree with TRBD2. Unmatched junction bases numbered 10, after V lost 6 bases and J lost 4 bases. The CDR3 consists of 15 residues. In germline, CDR1 is MNHEY, CDR2 SVGAGI.

The chain joins TRBV10-1 to TRBJ2-7; 15 bases agree with TRBD2. Germline trimming cut 6 bases from V and 3 bases from J; bases unmatched to any gene: 0. This CDR3 region has 14 residues. Germline loops: CDR1 WNHNN, CDR2 SYGVQD (reference sequence). The CDR3 region has the DNA TGCGCCAGCAGGGGACTAGCGGGAGGCTACGAGCAGTACTTC. It is translated as CASRGLAGGYEQYF.

The sample holds one count of this clone. V and J are TRBV19 and TRBJ2-2; 8 positions match TRBD1. The germline V gene has CDR1 LNHDA and CDR2 SQIVND (reference sequence). The length of the CDR3 is 21 residues. V was clipped by 7 bases and J by 4 bases; unmatched bases: 26. CDR3 in amino acids: CASTVLPKSYGQGTVTGELFF. The CDR3 nucleotides read TGTGCCAGTACCGTACTCCCAAAGTCCTACGGACAGGGAACGGTCACCGGGGAGCTGTTTTTT.

The chain is built from TRBV30 and TRBJ1-4; D is perhaps TRBD1 (6 bases). This CDR3 spans 16 amino acids. Per germline, CDR1 GTSNPN and CDR2 SVGIG (reference sequence). CDR3 protein: CAGSRGHRSLTEKLFF. Written as DNA, the CDR3 is TGTGCGGGTTCCAGGGGTCACAGGTCCTTGACGGAAAAACTGTTTTTT.